The 20 T cell receptor beta chains below were found in one sample sequenced in a study of blood T cell repertoires in COVID-19. The table came from immunoSEQ multiplex PCR; TCRdb's copy has only in-frame clones and leaves some out. The table lists a few hundred thousand clones, 90% of them singletons. The specimen sequenced was peripheral blood. Every receptor here comes from a woman aged 55-75 years with COVID-19, enrolled during active disease.

This clone was observed once. The rearrangement links TRBV6-6 to TRBJ1-2; D remains ambiguous. Germline V gene data show CDR1 as MNHNY and CDR2 as SVGAGI (reference sequence). The CDR3 is made up of 14 amino acids. The V end was cut by 0 bases, the J end by 3 bases, with 8 bases between. In DNA form, the CDR3 reads TGTGCCAGCAGTTACTCCCCGCGATACTATGGCTACACCTTC. It yields the protein CASSYSPRYYGYTF.

This clone appeared a few times. V and J are TRBV7-2 and TRBJ1-2; the match to TRBD1 covers 7 bases. CDR3 size: 15 residues. CDR1 SGHTA and CDR2 FQGNSA come from the germline V gene. The V segment lost 5 bases and the J segment 4 bases; nucleotides outside the gene matches: 10. CDR3 loop: CASSPILTGLYGYTF. Written as DNA, the CDR3 is TGTGCCAGCAGCCCAATTCTGACAGGGCTCTATGGCTACACCTTC. The variable domain in full, with the rest retrieved from reference TRBV7-2 and TRBJ1-2, is GAGVSQSPSNKVTEKGKDVELRCDPISGHTALYWYRQSLGQGLEFLIYFQGNSAPDKSGLPSDRFSAERTGGSVSTLTIQRTQQEDSAVYLCASSPILTGLYGYTFGSGTRLTVV.

The V call is TRBV7-9, the J call TRBJ1-2; TRBD1 might be the D (5 bases). This CDR3 comprises 14 residues. Germline V gene data show CDR1 as SEHNR and CDR2 as FQNEAQ (reference sequence). V lost 5 bases to trimming and J lost 5 bases, with 15 bases between them. CDR3 sequence reads: CASSPRGGTYGYTF. The CDR3 DNA is TGTGCCAGCAGCCCGCGGGGGGGGACTTATGGCTACACCTTC.

CDR3 sequence: CAISAGYSGNTIYF. As DNA, the CDR3 is TGTGCCATCAGTGCGGGATACTCTGGAAACACCATATATTTT. The chain employs TRBV10-3 and TRBJ1-3; no clear D gene. This CDR3 has 14 residues. CDR1 is ENHRY and CDR2 is SYGVKD in the germline V gene. V lost 4 bases, J lost 0 bases, and 7 bases lay in between.

The V and J genes are TRBV3-1 (or the pseudogene TRBV3-2) and TRBJ2-1; 8 nucleotides agree with TRBD1. CDR1 and CDR2 from the germline V gene are LGHDT and YNNKEL (reference sequence). Trimming removed 0 bases from V and 8 bases from J; junction bases left unmatched: 9. This CDR3 comprises 16 residues. CDR3 in amino acids: CASSQDRRGQLDEQFF. The CDR3 DNA reads as TGTGCCAGCAGCCAAGATCGCAGGGGGCAGTTAGATGAGCAGTTCTTC.

The rearrangement joins TRBV7-2 to TRBJ1-2, with D perhaps matching TRBD1 (6 bases). V lost 4 bases and J lost 0, with 9 bases in between. The CDR3 sequence is 14 residues long. Germline CDR1 SGHTA, CDR2 FQGNSA. The CDR3 here is CASSSRGTNYGYTF. The CDR3 region has the DNA TGTGCCAGCAGCTCTAGGGGGACTAACTATGGCTACACCTTC.

The chain carries TRBV30 and TRBJ2-7, with 7 bases fitting TRBD1. Germline V CDR1 and CDR2: GTSNPN, SVGIG (reference sequence). The V and J ends lost 3 bases and 4 bases, in that order; junction bases with no gene match: 3. The CDR3 is 12 amino acids. The CDR3 loop is CAWRGDRYEQYF. The CDR3 DNA reads as TGTGCCTGGAGGGGGGACAGATACGAGCAGTACTTC.

In nucleotides, the CDR3 is TGTGCCAGCAGTGAAGACAGGGGCCCCAATCAGCCCCAGCATTTT. Amino acids: CASSEDRGPNQPQHF. This chain connects TRBV6-1 to TRBJ1-5; 7 bases agree with TRBD1. V lost 1 base to trimming and J lost 3 bases; unmatched junction nucleotides: 3. Germline assignment: CDR1 MNHNS and CDR2 SASEGT. The CDR3 has 15 residues.

This clone was seen just once. V is TRBV19 and J is TRBJ1-2, with D perhaps matching TRBD1 (5 bases). Germline V CDR1 and CDR2: LNHDA, SQIVND (reference sequence). Trimming cost V 5 bases and J 2 bases, with 12 bases left between them. This CDR3 comprises 14 residues. The CDR3 reads CASSAGMHNYGYTF. CDR3 bases: TGTGCCAGTAGTGCAGGGATGCACAACTATGGCTACACCTTC.

The chain combines TRBV19 with TRBJ2-2; TRBD1 matches 8 bases. This CDR3 contains 17 residues. V was clipped by 5 bases and J by 4 bases; unmatched bases: 12. Germline V lookup: CDR1 LNHDA, CDR2 SQIVND (reference sequence). As DNA, the CDR3 is TGTGCCAGTAGTCTTCGGCAGGGGGCGGTCGGCACCGGGGAGCTGTTTTTT. It codes for CASSLRQGAVGTGELFF. The full variable domain, its missing parts supplied by reference TRBV19 and TRBJ2-2, is DGGITQSPKYLFRKEGQNVTLSCEQNLNHDAMYWYRQDPGQGLRLIYYSQIVNDFQKGDIAEGYSVSREKKESFPLTVTSAQKNPTAFYLCASSLRQGAVGTGELFFGEGSRLTVL.

The genes are TRBV19 and TRBJ2-3, with TRBD1 as a possible D gene (6 bases). Trimming removed 6 bases at V and 4 bases at J, with 20 bases between. This CDR3 is built from 16 residues. Germline CDR1 reads LNHDA; CDR2 reads SQIVND (reference sequence). CDR3 amino acids: CASRDSDRTGADTQYF. CDR3 in DNA: TGTGCCAGTAGAGACTCGGACAGAACCGGGGCAGATACGCAGTATTTT.

The rearrangement links TRBV7-9 to TRBJ2-3, with TRBD1 matching over 10 bases. Unmatched junction bases numbered 7, after V lost 7 bases and J lost 3 bases. Germline V gene data show CDR1 as SEHNR and CDR2 as FQNEAQ (reference sequence). The CDR3 is made up of 15 amino acids. The CDR3 protein is CASIRDRGLTDTQYF. The CDR3, as DNA: TGTGCCAGCATCCGGGACAGGGGCTTAACAGATACGCAGTATTTT. The variable domain in full, completed from reference TRBV7-9 and TRBJ2-3, reads DTGVSQNPRHKITKRGQNVTFRCDPISEHNRLYWYRQTLGQGPEFLTYFQNEAQLEKSRLLSDRFSAERPKGSFSTLEIQRTEQGDSAMYLCASIRDRGLTDTQYFGPGTRLTVL.

The rearrangement uses TRBV7-9 and TRBJ2-1; 7 bases agree with TRBD1. Germline V gene data show CDR1 as SEHNR and CDR2 as FQNEAQ (reference sequence). V lost 3 bases, J lost 8 bases, and 4 bases stayed unmatched. This CDR3 comprises 13 residues. The CDR3 nucleotides read TGTGCCAGCAGCTTCCTCGGACAGGATGAGCAGTTCTTC. It translates to CASSFLGQDEQFF. Full variable domain (rest looked up from reference TRBV7-9 and TRBJ2-1): DTGVSQNPRHKITKRGQNVTFRCDPISEHNRLYWYRQTLGQGPEFLTYFQNEAQLEKSRLLSDRFSAERPKGSFSTLEIQRTEQGDSAMYLCASSFLGQDEQFFGPGTRLTVL.

V gene TRBV6-5 combines with J gene TRBJ1-1, with TRBD1 matching 8 bases. Trimming took 2 bases from V and 0 from J; bases not matched to a gene: 2. The CDR3 contains 15 residues. Germline loops: CDR1 MNHEY, CDR2 SVGAGI. CDR3 sequence (DNA): TGTGCCAGCAGTTACGGGACAGGCATGAACACTGAAGCTTTCTTT. Translation gives CASSYGTGMNTEAFF.

This clone was observed once. The rearrangement links TRBV2 to TRBJ1-1, with 7 bases identical to TRBD1. CDR1 and CDR2 (germline): SNHLY, FYNNEI. The CDR3 is 16 residues long. V shed 0 bases, J shed 1 base, and the junction held 5 bases outside the gene matches. The CDR3 coding sequence is TGTGCCAGCAGTGAAGCGCGTCCAGGGGGGAACACTGAAGCTTTCTTT. Translation: CASSEARPGGNTEAFF. The full variable domain, its missing parts supplied by reference TRBV2 and TRBJ1-1, is EPEVTQTPSHQVTQMGQEVILRCVPISNHLYFYWYRQILGQKVEFLVSFYNNEISEKSEIFDDQFSVERPDGSNFTLKIRSTKLEDSAMYFCASSEARPGGNTEAFFGQGTRLTVV.

The rearrangement uses TRBV7-3 and TRBJ2-1; D unclear. The CDR3 is 15 residues long. Germline CDR1 and CDR2: SGHTA and FQGTGA. V was shortened by 5 bases and J by 0 bases, with 11 bases between the two germline ends. The CDR3 nucleotides are TGTGCCAGCAGCCCCCGGAGAAGCTCCTACAATGAGCAGTTCTTC. It yields the protein CASSPRRSSYNEQFF.

J is TRBJ2-1 and V is TRBV7-9; the match to TRBD2 covers 7 bases. Per germline, CDR1 SEHNR and CDR2 FQNEAQ (reference sequence). J gave up 6 bases and V 2 bases, and 13 bases lay outside the gene matches. There are 17 residues in the CDR3. CDR3: CASSLREAGEVPNEQFF. For the CDR3, the DNA is TGTGCCAGCAGCTTACGGGAGGCGGGGGAGGTCCCCAATGAGCAGTTCTTC.

In its sample, this clone was seen a few times. The rearrangement joins TRBV11-2 to TRBJ1-1, with no clear D. V dropped 1 base and J dropped 1 base, with 4 bases sitting between them. The CDR3 spans 13 residues. Per the germline V gene, CDR1 is SGHAT and CDR2 is FQNNGV. CDR3 loop: CASSLGANTEAFF. The CDR3 DNA reads TGTGCCAGCAGCTTAGGAGCGAACACTGAAGCTTTCTTT.

This clone was seen just once. The V and J genes are TRBV6-6 and TRBJ2-7; 8 nucleotides align to TRBD1. V shed 5 bases, J shed 1 base, and the junction held 22 bases outside the gene matches. Germline loops: CDR1 MNHNY, CDR2 SVGAGI (reference sequence). CDR3 length: 20 amino acids. CDR3 in amino acids: CASSPRSAGGAMSRSYEQYF. CDR3 nucleotides: TGTGCCAGCAGTCCCCGGTCGGCAGGGGGCGCGATGAGTAGGTCCTACGAGCAGTACTTC.

The chain has TRBV25-1 and TRBJ1-1; no reliable D call. The germline CDR1 and CDR2 sequences are MGHDK and SYGVNS. The V and J ends lost 1 base and 0 bases respectively, with 9 bases between them. The CDR3 is made up of 15 amino acids. The CDR3, as DNA: TGTGCCAGCAGTGAATCGGGTGAGATGAACACTGAAGCTTTCTTT. The encoded protein is CASSESGEMNTEAFF.